This TCR beta chain appears in the sequencing data of a study of T cells after yellow fever vaccination. The authors made TCR cDNA by 5'RACE template switching, adding a universal primer site and UMIs. One entry per CDR3 protein, called by TCRdb with MiXCR from the 5' RACE reads. The sample has a few hundred thousand distinct CDR3 sequences, approximately 16% seen once. V shed 0 bases and J shed 0 bases, with 7 bases lying between them. CDR3 length: 14 residues. Germline assignment: CDR1 SGDLS and CDR2 YYNGEE. The rearrangement links TRBV9 to TRBJ2-7; no clear D. This TCR was recovered from a man younger than 30 who received the YFV17D yellow fever vaccine. The input for sequencing was PBMCs, taken roughly 5 days after the first yellow fever vaccination. In DNA, the CDR3 is TGTGCCAGCAGCGTAGGAAGGAGCTCCTACGAGCAGTACTTC. Translating it yields CASSVGRSSYEQYF. Drawing the rest from reference TRBV9 and TRBJ2-7, the complete variable domain is DSGVTQTPKHLITATGQRVTLRCSPRSGDLSVYWYQQSLDQGLQFLIQYYNGEERAKGNILERFSAQQFPDLHSELNLSSLELGDSALYFCASSVGRSSYEQYFGPGTRLTVT.